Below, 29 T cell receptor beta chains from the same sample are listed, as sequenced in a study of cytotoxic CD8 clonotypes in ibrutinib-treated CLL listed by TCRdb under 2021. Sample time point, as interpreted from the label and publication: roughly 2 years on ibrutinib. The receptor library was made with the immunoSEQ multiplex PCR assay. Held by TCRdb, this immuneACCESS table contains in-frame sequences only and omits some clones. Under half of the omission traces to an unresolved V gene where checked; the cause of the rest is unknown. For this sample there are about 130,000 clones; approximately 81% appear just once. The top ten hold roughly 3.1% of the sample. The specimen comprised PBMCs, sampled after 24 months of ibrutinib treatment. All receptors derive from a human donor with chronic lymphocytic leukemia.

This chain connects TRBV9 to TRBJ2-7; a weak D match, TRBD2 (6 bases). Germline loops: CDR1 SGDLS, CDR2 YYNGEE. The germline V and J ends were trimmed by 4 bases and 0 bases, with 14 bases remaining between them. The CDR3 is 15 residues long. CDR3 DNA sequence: TGTGCCAGCAGCCCGGCCGGGGGTGTCTCCTACGAGCAGTACTTC. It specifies CASSPAGGVSYEQYF.

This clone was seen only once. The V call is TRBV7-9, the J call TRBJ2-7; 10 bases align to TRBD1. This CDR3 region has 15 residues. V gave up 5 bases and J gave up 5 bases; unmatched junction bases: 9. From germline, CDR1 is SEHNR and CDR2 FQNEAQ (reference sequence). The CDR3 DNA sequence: TGTGCCAGCAGCCTCTCCGGGACAGGGGTCCACGAGCAGTACTTC. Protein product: CASSLSGTGVHEQYF.

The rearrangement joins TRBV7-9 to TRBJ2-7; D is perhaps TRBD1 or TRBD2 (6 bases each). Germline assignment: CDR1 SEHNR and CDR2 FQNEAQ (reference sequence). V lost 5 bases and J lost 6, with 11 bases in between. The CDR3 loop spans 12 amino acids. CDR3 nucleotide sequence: TGTGCCAGCAGCCGCGAGGGGGGCGAGCAGTACTTC. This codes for CASSREGGEQYF.

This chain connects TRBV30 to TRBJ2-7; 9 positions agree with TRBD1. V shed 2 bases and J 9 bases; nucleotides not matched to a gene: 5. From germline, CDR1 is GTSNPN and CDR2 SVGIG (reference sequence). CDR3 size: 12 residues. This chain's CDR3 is CAWSPTGGWQYF. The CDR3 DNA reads TGTGCCTGGAGTCCGACAGGGGGATGGCAGTACTTC.

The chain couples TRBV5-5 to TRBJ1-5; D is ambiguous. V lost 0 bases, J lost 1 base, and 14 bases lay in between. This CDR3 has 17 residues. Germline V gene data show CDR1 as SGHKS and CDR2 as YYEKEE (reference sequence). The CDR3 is CASSLGWGPVSNQPQHF. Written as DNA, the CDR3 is TGTGCCAGCAGCTTGGGGTGGGGTCCGGTAAGCAATCAGCCCCAGCATTTT.

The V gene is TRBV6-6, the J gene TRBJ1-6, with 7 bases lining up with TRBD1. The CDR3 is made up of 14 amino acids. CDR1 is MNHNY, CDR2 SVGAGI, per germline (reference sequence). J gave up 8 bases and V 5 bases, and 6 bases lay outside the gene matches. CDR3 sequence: CASSIPGQYSPLHF. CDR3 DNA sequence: TGTGCCAGCAGTATTCCGGGACAGTATTCACCCCTCCACTTT.

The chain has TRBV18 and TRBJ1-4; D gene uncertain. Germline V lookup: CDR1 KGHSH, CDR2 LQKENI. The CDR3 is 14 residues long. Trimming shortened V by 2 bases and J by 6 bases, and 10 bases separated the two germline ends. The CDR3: CASSPGVEDEKLFF. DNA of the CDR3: TGTGCCAGCTCACCAGGCGTGGAGGATGAAAAACTGTTTTTT.

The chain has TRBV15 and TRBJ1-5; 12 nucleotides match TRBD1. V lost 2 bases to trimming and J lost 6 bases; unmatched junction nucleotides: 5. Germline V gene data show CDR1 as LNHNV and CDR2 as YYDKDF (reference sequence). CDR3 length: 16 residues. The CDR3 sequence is CATSRHGTGGFQPQHF. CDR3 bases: TGTGCCACCAGCAGACATGGGACAGGGGGCTTTCAGCCCCAGCATTTT.

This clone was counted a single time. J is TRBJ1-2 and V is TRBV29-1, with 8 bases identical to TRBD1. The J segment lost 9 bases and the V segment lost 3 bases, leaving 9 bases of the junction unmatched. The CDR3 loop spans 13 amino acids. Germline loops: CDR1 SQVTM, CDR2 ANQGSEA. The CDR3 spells CSVDGGQAVRYTF. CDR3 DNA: TGCAGCGTTGATGGGGGACAGGCCGTCCGCTACACCTTC.

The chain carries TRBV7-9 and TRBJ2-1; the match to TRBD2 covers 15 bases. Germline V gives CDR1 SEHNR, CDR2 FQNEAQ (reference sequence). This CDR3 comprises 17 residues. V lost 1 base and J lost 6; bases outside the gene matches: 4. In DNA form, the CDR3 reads TGTGCCAGCAGCTTAGGGGCGGGACTAGCGGGGGGCAATGAGCAGTTCTTC. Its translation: CASSLGAGLAGGNEQFF.

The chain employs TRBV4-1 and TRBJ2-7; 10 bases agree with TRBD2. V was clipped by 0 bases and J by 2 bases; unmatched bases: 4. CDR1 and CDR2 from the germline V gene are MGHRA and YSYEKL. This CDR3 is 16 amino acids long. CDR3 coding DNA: TGCGCCAGCAGCCAAGACTATAGCGGGAGGACCTACGAGCAGTACTTC. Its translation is CASSQDYSGRTYEQYF.

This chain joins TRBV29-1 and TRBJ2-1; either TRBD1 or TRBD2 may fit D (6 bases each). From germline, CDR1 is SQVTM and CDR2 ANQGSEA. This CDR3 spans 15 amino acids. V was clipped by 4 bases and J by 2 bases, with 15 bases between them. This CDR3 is CSVVGGLRAYNEQFF. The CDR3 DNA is TGCAGCGTTGTAGGGGGGTTAAGGGCCTACAATGAGCAGTTCTTC.

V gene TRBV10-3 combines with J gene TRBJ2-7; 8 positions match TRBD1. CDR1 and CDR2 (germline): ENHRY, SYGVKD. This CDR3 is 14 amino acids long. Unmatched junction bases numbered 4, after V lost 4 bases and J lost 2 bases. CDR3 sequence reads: CAISGTGFTYEQYF. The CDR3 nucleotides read TGTGCCATCAGTGGGACAGGGTTCACCTACGAGCAGTACTTC.

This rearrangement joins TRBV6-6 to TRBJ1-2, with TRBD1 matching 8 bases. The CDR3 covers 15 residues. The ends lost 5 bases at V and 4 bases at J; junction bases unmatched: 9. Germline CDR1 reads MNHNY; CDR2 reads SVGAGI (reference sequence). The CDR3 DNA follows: TGTGCCAGCAGTCCCTCAGGGGGCAGGCGCTATGGCTACACCTTC. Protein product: CASSPSGGRRYGYTF.

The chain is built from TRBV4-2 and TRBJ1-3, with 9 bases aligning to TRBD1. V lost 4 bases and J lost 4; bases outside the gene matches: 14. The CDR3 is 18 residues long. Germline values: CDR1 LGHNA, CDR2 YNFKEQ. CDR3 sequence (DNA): TGTGCCAGCAGCCTGGGACAGGGCGGCCTGGGGTTGGGAAACACCATATATTTT. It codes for CASSLGQGGLGLGNTIYF.

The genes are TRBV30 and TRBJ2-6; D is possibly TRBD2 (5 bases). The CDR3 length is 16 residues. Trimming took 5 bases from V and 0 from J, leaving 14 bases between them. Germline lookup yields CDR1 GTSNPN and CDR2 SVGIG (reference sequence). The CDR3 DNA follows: TGTGCCTGGGGCCCCCGAGGGATCTCTGGGGCCAACGTCCTGACTTTC. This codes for CAWGPRGISGANVLTF.

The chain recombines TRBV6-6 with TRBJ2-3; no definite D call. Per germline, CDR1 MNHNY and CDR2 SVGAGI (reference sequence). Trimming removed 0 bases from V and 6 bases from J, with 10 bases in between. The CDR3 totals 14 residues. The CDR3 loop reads CASSYSSRTDTQYF. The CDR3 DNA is TGTGCCAGCAGTTACTCGAGCAGAACCGATACGCAGTATTTT.

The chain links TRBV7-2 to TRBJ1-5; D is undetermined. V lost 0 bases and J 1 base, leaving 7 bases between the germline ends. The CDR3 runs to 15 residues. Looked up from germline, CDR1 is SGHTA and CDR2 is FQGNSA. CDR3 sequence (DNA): TGTGCCAGCAGCTTAGCATGGGAGAGCAATCAGCCCCAGCATTTT. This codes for CASSLAWESNQPQHF.

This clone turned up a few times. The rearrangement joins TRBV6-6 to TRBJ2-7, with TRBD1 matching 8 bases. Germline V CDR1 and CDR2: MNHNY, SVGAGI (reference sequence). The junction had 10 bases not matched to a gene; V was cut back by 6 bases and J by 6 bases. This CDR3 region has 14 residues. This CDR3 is CASSPTGDIGEQYF. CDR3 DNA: TGTGCCAGCAGCCCGACAGGGGATATAGGCGAGCAGTACTTC.

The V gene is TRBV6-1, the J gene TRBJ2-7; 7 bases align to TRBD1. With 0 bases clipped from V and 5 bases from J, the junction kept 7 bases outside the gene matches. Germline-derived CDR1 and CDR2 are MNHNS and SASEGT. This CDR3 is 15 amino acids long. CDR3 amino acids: CASSEAAGGFDEQYF. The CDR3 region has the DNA TGTGCCAGCAGTGAAGCCGCAGGGGGATTCGACGAGCAGTACTTC.

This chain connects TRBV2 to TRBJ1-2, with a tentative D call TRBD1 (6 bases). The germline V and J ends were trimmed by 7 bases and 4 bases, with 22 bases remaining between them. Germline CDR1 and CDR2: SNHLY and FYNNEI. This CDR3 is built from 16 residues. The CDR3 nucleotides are TGTGCCAGCAATGTGGGGGCGACAGGATTGACCTATGGCTACACCTTC. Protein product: CASNVGATGLTYGYTF.

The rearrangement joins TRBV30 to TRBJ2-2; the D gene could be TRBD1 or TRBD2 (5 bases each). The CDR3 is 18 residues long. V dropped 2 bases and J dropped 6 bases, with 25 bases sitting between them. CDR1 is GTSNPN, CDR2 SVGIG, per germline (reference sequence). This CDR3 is CAWSYGAGIYAVAGELFF. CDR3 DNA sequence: TGTGCCTGGAGTTACGGGGCAGGCATTTACGCCGTAGCCGGGGAGCTGTTTTTT.

CDR3 DNA sequence: TGTGCCAGCAGCTCACGACAGGGGGACAGGTATGAGCAGTTCTTC. Its translation: CASSSRQGDRYEQFF. This chain joins TRBV6-6 and TRBJ2-1; 9 nucleotides line up with TRBD1. This CDR3 has 15 residues. From germline, CDR1 is MNHNY and CDR2 SVGAGI (reference sequence). V was clipped by 6 bases and J by 8 bases; unmatched bases: 11.

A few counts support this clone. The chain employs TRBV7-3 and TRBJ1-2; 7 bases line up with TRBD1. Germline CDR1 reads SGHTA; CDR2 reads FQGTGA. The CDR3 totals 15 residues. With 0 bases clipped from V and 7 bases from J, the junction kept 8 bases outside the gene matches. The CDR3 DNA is TGTGCCAGCAGCTTAACCGGGACAGCCGTGGGTGGCTACACCTTC. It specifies CASSLTGTAVGGYTF.

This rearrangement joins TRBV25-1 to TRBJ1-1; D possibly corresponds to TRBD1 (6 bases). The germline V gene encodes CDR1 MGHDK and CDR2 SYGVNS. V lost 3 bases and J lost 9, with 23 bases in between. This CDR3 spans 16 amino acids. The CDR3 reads CASSDYLGTIEQQAFF. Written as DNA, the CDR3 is TGTGCCAGCAGTGACTACCTCGGGACAATCGAGCAACAAGCTTTCTTT.

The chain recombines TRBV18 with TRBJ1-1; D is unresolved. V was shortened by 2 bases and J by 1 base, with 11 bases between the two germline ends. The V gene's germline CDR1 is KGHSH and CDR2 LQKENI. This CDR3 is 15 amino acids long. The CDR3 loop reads CASSPNWQRNTEAFF. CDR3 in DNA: TGTGCCAGCTCACCAAATTGGCAGAGGAACACTGAAGCTTTCTTT.

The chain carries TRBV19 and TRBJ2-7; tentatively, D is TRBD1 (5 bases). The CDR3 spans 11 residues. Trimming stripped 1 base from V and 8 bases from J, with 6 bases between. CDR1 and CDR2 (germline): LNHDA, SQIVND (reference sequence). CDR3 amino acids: CASSIGQQQYF. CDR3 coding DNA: TGTGCCAGTAGTATAGGACAGCAGCAGTACTTC.

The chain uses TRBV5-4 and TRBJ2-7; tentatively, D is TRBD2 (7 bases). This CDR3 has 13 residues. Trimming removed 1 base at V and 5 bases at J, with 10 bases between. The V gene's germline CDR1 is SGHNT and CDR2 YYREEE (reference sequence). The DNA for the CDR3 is TGTGCCAGCAGCTTGCGGGGGGCCCACGAGCAGTACTTC. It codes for CASSLRGAHEQYF.

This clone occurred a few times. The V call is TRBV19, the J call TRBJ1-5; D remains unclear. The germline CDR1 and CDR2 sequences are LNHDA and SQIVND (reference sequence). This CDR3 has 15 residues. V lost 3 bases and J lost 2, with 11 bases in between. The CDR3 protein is CASSISRVGNQPQHF. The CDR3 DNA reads TGTGCCAGTAGTATTTCAAGAGTGGGCAATCAGCCCCAGCATTTT.